The 30 T cell receptor beta chains below come from one sample, sequenced in a study of blood T cell repertoires in COVID-19. Clones were sequenced by immunoSEQ multiplex PCR, and TCRdb holds only the in-frame ones, with some missing. The table lists under 300,000 clones, 80% to 90% of them singletons. The sequenced material came from peripheral blood. These receptors were collected from a woman in her 70s with acute or convalescent COVID-19.

The chain employs TRBV18 and TRBJ2-1, with a tentative D call TRBD2 (6 bases). The CDR3 contains 14 residues. Germline V gene data show CDR1 as KGHSH and CDR2 as LQKENI. Trimming shortened V by 2 bases and J by 7 bases, and 12 bases separated the two germline ends. This CDR3 is CASSPGTPLNEQFF. The CDR3 DNA is TGTGCCAGCTCACCAGGGACTCCCCTAAATGAGCAGTTCTTC. Full variable domain (outside the CDR3, taken from reference TRBV18 and TRBJ2-1): NAGVMQNPRHLVRRRGQEARLRCSPMKGHSHVYWYRQLPEEGLKFMVYLQKENIIDESGMPKERFSAEFPKEGPSILRIQQVVRGDSAAYFCASSPGTPLNEQFFGPGTRLTVL.

The J gene is TRBJ2-1, the V gene TRBV5-4; D possibly corresponds to TRBD1 (5 bases). CDR1 and CDR2 (germline): SGHNT, YYREEE (reference sequence). The CDR3 runs 15 residues. The V end lost 2 bases, the J end lost 16 bases, and 25 bases lay between the germline ends. The CDR3 DNA follows: TGTGCCAGCAGCTTAGACAGCGCCCGATCCTCTACATCATTCTTC. This sequence encodes CASSLDSARSSTSFF. Full variable domain (outside the CDR3, taken from reference TRBV5-4 and TRBJ2-1): ETGVTQSPTHLIKTRGQQVTLRCSSQSGHNTVSWYQQALGQGPQFIFQYYREEENGRGNFPPRFSGLQFPNYSSELNVNALELDDSALYLCASSLDSARSSTSFFGPGTRLTVL.

This clone was seen a single time. The chain combines TRBV19 with TRBJ2-2, with 9 bases lining up with TRBD1. This CDR3 has 16 amino acids. Unmatched junction bases numbered 5, after V lost 3 bases and J lost 3 bases. Per germline, CDR1 LNHDA and CDR2 SQIVND (reference sequence). The CDR3 nucleotides read TGTGCCAGTAGTATGACACAGGGGGCTTACACCGGGGAGCTGTTTTTT. Translating gives CASSMTQGAYTGELFF.

This clone has only a few counts. The chain has TRBV11-2 and TRBJ1-3; no firm D call. The ends were cut back, 5 bases at V and 7 bases at J, with 9 bases in the middle. Germline assignment: CDR1 SGHAT and CDR2 FQNNGV. The CDR3 is 12 residues long. The chain's CDR3 is CASSPTGNTIYF. CDR3 in DNA: TGTGCCAGCAGCCCGACCGGGAACACCATATATTTT.

The gene calls are TRBV6-6 and TRBJ1-1, with no clear D. V was clipped by 2 bases and J by 0 bases, with 10 bases between them. Germline-derived CDR1 and CDR2 are MNHNY and SVGAGI (reference sequence). The CDR3 length is 15 residues. CDR3: CASSYIGVLNTEAFF. CDR3 sequence (DNA): TGTGCCAGCAGTTACATAGGAGTCTTGAACACTGAAGCTTTCTTT.

The CDR3 bases are TGCAGCGGCTCCCAGGGCTTTAACTATGGCTACACCTTC. Amino acids: CSGSQGFNYGYTF. V usage is TRBV29-1 and J usage is TRBJ1-2; weak D call: TRBD1 (5 bases). Germline V gene lookup returns CDR1 SQVTM and CDR2 ANQGSEA. V lost 7 bases and J 1 base, leaving 13 bases between the germline ends. The CDR3 length is 13 residues.

The genes are TRBV20-1 and TRBJ1-4; D is perhaps TRBD1 (5 bases). Per the germline V gene, CDR1 is DFQATT and CDR2 is SNEGSKA (reference sequence). The length of the CDR3 is 11 residues. V lost 6 bases to trimming and J lost 7 bases, with 9 bases between them. The CDR3 nucleotides are TGCAGTGCCGGGGGGGTTGAAAAACTGTTTTTT. Encoded protein: CSAGGVEKLFF.

V is TRBV30 and J is TRBJ1-5; 8 bases agree with TRBD1. Germline CDR1 reads GTSNPN; CDR2 reads SVGIG (reference sequence). Trimming took 0 bases from V and 4 from J; bases not matched to a gene: 8. This CDR3 spans 16 amino acids. CDR3: CAWSVSGRGQNQPQHF. As DNA, the CDR3 is TGTGCCTGGAGTGTAAGCGGCAGGGGGCAAAATCAGCCCCAGCATTTT.

V usage is TRBV6-5 and J usage is TRBJ1-6; D might be TRBD1 (6 bases). The CDR3 extends over 15 amino acids. Germline CDR1 reads MNHEY; CDR2 reads SVGAGI. Trimming stripped 4 bases from V and 10 bases from J, with 17 bases between. CDR3 residues: CASSSPLQGWSPLHF. CDR3 DNA sequence: TGTGCCAGCAGTTCACCGTTACAGGGTTGGTCACCCCTCCACTTT.

The V call is TRBV5-6, the J call TRBJ2-7; perhaps TRBD2 as D (6 bases). Germline lookup yields CDR1 SGHDT and CDR2 YYEEEE. This CDR3 has 13 residues. V gave up 2 bases and J gave up 6 bases, with 12 bases separating them. The CDR3 DNA sequence: TGTGCCAGCAGCTTCGGGACTCTCTTCGAGCAGTACTTC. Its translation is CASSFGTLFEQYF. Full variable domain (rest looked up from reference TRBV5-6 and TRBJ2-7): DAGVTQSPTHLIKTRGQQVTLRCSPKSGHDTVSWYQQALGQGPQFIFQYYEEEERQRGNFPDRFSGHQFPNYSSELNVNALLLGDSALYLCASSFGTLFEQYFGPGTRLTVT.

The CDR3: CASSPGTVYGYTF. In nucleotides, the CDR3 is TGTGCCAGCAGCCCCGGGACAGTCTATGGCTACACCTTC. The rearrangement links TRBV14 to TRBJ1-2, with 7 positions matching TRBD1. Trimming removed 4 bases from V and 4 bases from J; junction bases left unmatched: 3. CDR1 is SGHDN and CDR2 is FVKESK in the germline V gene. CDR3 length: 13 amino acids.

The chain employs TRBV6-5 and TRBJ1-2; 9 bases match TRBD1. The length of the CDR3 is 16 residues. After removal of 1 base from V and 7 bases from J, the junction contained 10 bases not matched to a gene. From germline, CDR1 is MNHEY and CDR2 SVGAGI. The CDR3 spells CASSYLLTGGIRGYTF. The DNA for the CDR3 is TGTGCCAGCAGTTACTTATTGACAGGGGGAATTCGTGGCTACACCTTC.

The gene calls are TRBV2 and TRBJ1-1, with no clear D. CDR3 length: 13 residues. Trimming cost V 3 bases and J 0 bases, with 5 bases left between them. Per the germline V gene, CDR1 is SNHLY and CDR2 is FYNNEI. The CDR3 loop reads CASSDEMNTEAFF. The CDR3 bases are TGTGCCAGCAGTGATGAGATGAACACTGAAGCTTTCTTT.

The genes are TRBV19 and TRBJ2-1, with D unclear. V lost 3 bases, J lost 5 bases, and 11 bases lay in between. The CDR3 runs to 14 residues. Looked up from germline, CDR1 is LNHDA and CDR2 is SQIVND (reference sequence). The CDR3 sequence is CASSMGPTDNEQFF. Written as DNA, the CDR3 is TGTGCCAGTAGTATGGGCCCGACCGACAATGAGCAGTTCTTC.

The V and J genes are TRBV5-1 and TRBJ1-4; no clear D gene. V lost 0 bases and J 8 bases, leaving 14 bases between the germline ends. CDR1 is SGHRS and CDR2 is YFSETQ in the germline V gene. This CDR3 is built from 15 residues. CDR3 region: CASSLADNFREKLFF. CDR3 bases: TGCGCCAGCAGCTTGGCCGATAACTTCCGGGAAAAACTGTTTTTT.

The V call is TRBV5-1, the J call TRBJ1-1, with D hard to call. Trimming shortened V by 0 bases and J by 5 bases, and 14 bases separated the two germline ends. This CDR3 spans 15 amino acids. Germline-derived CDR1 and CDR2 are SGHRS and YFSETQ. CDR3 nucleotides: TGCGCCAGCAGCTTGGAGGCGGTCAGAAGAACTGAAGCTTTCTTT. This sequence encodes CASSLEAVRRTEAFF.

This clone was seen only a few times. The chain is built from TRBV3-1 (or the pseudogene TRBV3-2) and TRBJ1-6; D is perhaps TRBD1 (5 bases). Germline CDR1 and CDR2: LGHDT and YNNKEL (reference sequence). This CDR3 contains 13 residues. Trimming took off 3 bases at V and 10 bases at J, with 10 bases between the two ends. The CDR3 is CASSQVDSSPLHF. The DNA for the CDR3 is TGTGCCAGCAGCCAGGTAGACAGCTCACCCCTCCACTTT.

The chain recombines TRBV7-9 with TRBJ1-1, with D unclear. Trimming pared 5 bases from V and 10 bases from J, leaving 20 bases between. Germline-derived CDR1 and CDR2 are SEHNR and FQNEAQ (reference sequence). The CDR3 loop spans 14 amino acids. CDR3 sequence (DNA): TGTGCCAGCAGCCCCACCGCGGGAGTTGGTGTAGCTTTCTTT. Its protein is CASSPTAGVGVAFF.

V is TRBV19 and J is TRBJ1-2, with a possible D match to TRBD1 (5 bases). Germline V lookup: CDR1 LNHDA, CDR2 SQIVND (reference sequence). The CDR3 contains 14 residues. Trimming removed 6 bases from V and 2 bases from J, with 13 bases in between. In DNA form, the CDR3 reads TGTGCCAGTAGCACTCGGGGGGTAAACTATGGCTACACCTTC. Protein product: CASSTRGVNYGYTF.

This clone was detected only a few times. This chain links TRBV10-2 with TRBJ1-2, with 9 bases that match TRBD1. The CDR3 spans 14 residues. V lost 3 bases and J lost 5; bases outside the gene matches: 4. Looked up from germline, CDR1 is WSHSY and CDR2 is SAAADI. The CDR3, as DNA: TGCGCCAGCAGTGATGCCGGACAGGGGTATGGCTACACCTTC. Protein product: CASSDAGQGYGYTF.

The chain uses TRBV5-4 and TRBJ1-4; D not resolved. Per the germline V gene, CDR1 is SGHNT and CDR2 is YYREEE (reference sequence). V was cut by 0 bases and J by 0 bases, with 3 bases left in between. The CDR3 is made up of 14 amino acids. The CDR3 coding sequence is TGTGCCAGCAGCTTGGGAGCAACTAATGAAAAACTGTTTTTT. Protein sequence: CASSLGATNEKLFF.

This sequence joins TRBV19 and TRBJ1-5, with D hard to call. The CDR3 extends over 16 amino acids. CDR1 is LNHDA and CDR2 is SQIVND in the germline V gene (reference sequence). Deletions cut 6 bases from V and 3 bases from J, with 18 bases between. The CDR3 DNA reads as TGTGCCAGTAGCCCCCAGTGGGGAGTTCCCAATCAGCCCCAGCATTTT. It yields the protein CASSPQWGVPNQPQHF.

This clone was seen only once. The chain uses TRBV11-2 and TRBJ2-6; D is undetermined. This CDR3 is built from 15 residues. CDR1 and CDR2 (germline): SGHAT, FQNNGV. Trimming cost V 5 bases and J 0 bases, with 8 bases left between them. CDR3 coding DNA: TGTGCCAGCAGCCCTACCAACTCTGGGGCCAACGTCCTGACTTTC. Translation gives CASSPTNSGANVLTF. Combining the CDR3 with reference TRBV11-2 and TRBJ2-6 gives the whole variable domain EAGVAQSPRYKIIEKRQSVAFWCNPISGHATLYWYQQILGQGPKLLIQFQNNGVVDDSQLPKDRFSAERLKGVDSTLKIQPAKLEDSAVYLCASSPTNSGANVLTFGAGSRLTVL.

The chain carries TRBV7-5 and TRBJ1-1. TRBV7-5 is flagged as a pseudogene. The CDR3 is 16 residues long. CDR3 nucleotide sequence: TGTGCCCTCTGGGGGGGCAGGCGCCCTTTGAACACTGAAGCTTTCTTT. Encoded protein: CALWGGRRPLNTEAFF.

This rearrangement joins TRBV29-1 to TRBJ1-2; D not certain. The germline gives CDR1 SQVTM, CDR2 ANQGSEA. The CDR3 spans 11 residues. The V and J ends lost 4 bases and 6 bases respectively, with 9 bases between them. As DNA, the CDR3 is TGCAGCGTTGTTTCCGGAGATGGCTACACCTTC. Its protein product is CSVVSGDGYTF.

The chain links TRBV5-4 to TRBJ2-2; the match to TRBD1 covers 9 bases. This CDR3 contains 15 residues. CDR1 SGHNT and CDR2 YYREEE come from the germline V gene (reference sequence). Trimming removed 4 bases from V and 5 bases from J; junction bases left unmatched: 6. CDR3 DNA: TGTGCCAGCAGCAAGGGACAGGGTGAGACCGGGGAGCTGTTTTTT. It encodes CASSKGQGETGELFF.

This clone showed up just once. This chain connects TRBV2 to TRBJ2-3, with 7 bases identical to TRBD1. With V trimmed by 7 bases and J by 2 bases, 3 bases remained unmatched. Germline assignment: CDR1 SNHLY and CDR2 FYNNEI. The CDR3 sequence is 13 residues long. The CDR3 loop reads CASTGQNTDTQYF. The DNA of the CDR3 is TGTGCCAGCACGGGACAGAACACAGATACGCAGTATTTT.

The table lists this clone with a count of one. The V call is TRBV4-1, the J call TRBJ2-4; TRBD2 aligns across 12 bases. The CDR3 spans 18 residues. In germline, CDR1 is MGHRA, CDR2 YSYEKL. Unmatched junction bases numbered 8, after V lost 1 base and J lost 4 bases. CDR3 region: CASSQGVASGGVKNIQYF. As DNA, the CDR3 is TGCGCCAGCAGCCAAGGGGTGGCTAGCGGGGGGGTTAAAAACATTCAGTACTTC.

There are a few counts of this clone. This chain uses TRBV3-1 (or the pseudogene TRBV3-2) with TRBJ1-6; weak D call: TRBD1 (5 bases). Per the germline V gene, CDR1 is LGHDT and CDR2 is YNNKEL (reference sequence). The CDR3 length is 15 residues. V shed 4 bases and J shed 9 bases, with 16 bases lying between them. This chain's CDR3 is CASSPGGSWGSPLHF. DNA of the CDR3: TGTGCCAGCAGCCCGGGGGGATCCTGGGGTTCACCCCTCCACTTT.

The gene calls are TRBV18 and TRBJ1-1, with 8 bases aligning to TRBD1. J gave up 0 bases and V 3 bases, and 3 bases lay outside the gene matches. CDR1 is KGHSH, CDR2 LQKENI, per germline. The CDR3 is made up of 15 amino acids. CDR3 loop: CASSPATGVNTEAFF. CDR3 sequence (DNA): TGTGCCAGCTCACCGGCGACAGGGGTGAACACTGAAGCTTTCTTT.